This T cell receptor beta chain was found in a study of tissue T cells after allogeneic stem cell transplantation. This clone has just a few counts. Antigen unknown. Gene names follow the mouse nomenclature. From the germline J gene comes the end of the CDR3, since the read stops 1 residue before it. Other DNA sequences within the sample encode an identical CDR3. CDR3 sequences, V/J genes, frequencies and template counts came from survey-depth TCRbeta sequencing. The data were produced by immunoSEQ multiplex PCR, yet TCRdb's version contains in-frame clones alone and is incomplete. Among about 20,000 clones listed, about two thirds were seen once. The germline V gene encodes CDR1 GKSSPN and CDR2 SITVG. CDR3 length: 13 residues. With 0 bases removed from V and 0 bases from J, the gap between germline ends came to 4 bases. Whole-study findings and limits: Motif-based clustering found tissue-specific repertoire signatures shared across patients, though few clones were shared. Anatomically similar tissues had similar TCR repertoires within each patient. Tissue-detected TCR repertoire was only partly captured by blood and spleen T cells.

The sequenced sample was spleen. This TCR was recovered from a female BALB/c mouse in good health. The strain is characterized by the MHC haplotype H2-d. This chain connects TRBV31 to TRBJ2-5; no clear D gene. The CDR3: CAWSLGNQDTQYF. The sequenced CDR3 bases are TGTGCCTGGAGTCTGGGTAACCAAGACACCCAGTAC.